This TCR beta chain emerged from a study of blood T cell repertoires in COVID-19. Whole-study context: Acute and convalescent COVID-19 samples came from the United States, Italy and Spain. The analysed material was cDNA or gDNA that came from T cells, B-cell-depleted T cells, or PBMCs.

There are a few counts of this clone. Clones were sequenced by immunoSEQ multiplex PCR, and TCRdb holds only the in-frame ones, with some missing. Among hundreds of thousands of clones listed, about 86% were seen once. This CDR3 contains 14 residues. The trim removed 6 bases at V and 7 bases at J, leaving 7 bases unmatched. CDR1 and CDR2 (germline): MNHEY, SVGAGI. The rearrangement links TRBV6-5 to TRBJ1-5; 9 nucleotides agree with TRBD1. Sequenced sample: PBMCs or T cells enriched from blood (not recorded which). The TCR was taken from a woman aged 40 to 50 with acute COVID-19. In DNA, the CDR3 is TGTGCCAGCAGCCGGGGACAGGGAGGACAGCCCCAGCATTTT. It is translated as CASSRGQGGQPQHF.